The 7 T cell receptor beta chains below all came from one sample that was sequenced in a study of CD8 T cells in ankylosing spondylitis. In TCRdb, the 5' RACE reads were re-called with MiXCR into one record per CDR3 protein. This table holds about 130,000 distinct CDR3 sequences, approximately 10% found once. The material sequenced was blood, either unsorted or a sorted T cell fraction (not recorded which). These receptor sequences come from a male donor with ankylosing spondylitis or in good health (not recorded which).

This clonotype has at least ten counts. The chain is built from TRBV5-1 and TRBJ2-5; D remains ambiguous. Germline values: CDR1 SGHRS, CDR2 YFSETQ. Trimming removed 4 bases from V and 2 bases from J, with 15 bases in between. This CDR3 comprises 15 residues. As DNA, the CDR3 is TGCGCCAGCAGCCGTCTCCATGGCCGGCAAGAGACCCAGTACTTC. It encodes CASSRLHGRQETQYF.

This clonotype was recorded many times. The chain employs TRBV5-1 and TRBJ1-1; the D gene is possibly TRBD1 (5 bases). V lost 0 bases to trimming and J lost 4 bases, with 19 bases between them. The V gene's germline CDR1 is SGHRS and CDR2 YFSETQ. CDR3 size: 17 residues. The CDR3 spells CASSLDGTDFRLTEAFF. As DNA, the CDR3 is TGCGCCAGCAGCTTGGATGGGACCGACTTTCGTCTCACTGAAGCTTTCTTT.

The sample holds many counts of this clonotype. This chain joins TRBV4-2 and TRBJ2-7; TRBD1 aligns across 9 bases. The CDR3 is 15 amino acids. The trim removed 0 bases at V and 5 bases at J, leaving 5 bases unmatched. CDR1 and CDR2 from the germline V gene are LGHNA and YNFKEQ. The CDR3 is CASSQDGDRANEQYF. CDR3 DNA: TGTGCCAGCAGCCAAGATGGGGACAGGGCTAACGAGCAGTACTTC.

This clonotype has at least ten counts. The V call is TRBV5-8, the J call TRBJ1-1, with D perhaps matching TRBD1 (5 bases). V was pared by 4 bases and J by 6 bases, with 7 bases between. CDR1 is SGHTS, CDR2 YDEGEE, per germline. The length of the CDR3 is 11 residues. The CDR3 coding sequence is TGTGCCAGCAGCGGGACTCCTGAAGCTTTCTTT. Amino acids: CASSGTPEAFF.

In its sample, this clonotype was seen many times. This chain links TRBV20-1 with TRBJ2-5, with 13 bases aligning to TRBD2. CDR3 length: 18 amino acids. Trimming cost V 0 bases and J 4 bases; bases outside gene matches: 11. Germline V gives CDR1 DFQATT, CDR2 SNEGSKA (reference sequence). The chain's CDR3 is CSARDRGLAGAPGETQYF. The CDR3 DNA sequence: TGCAGTGCTAGAGATCGTGGACTAGCGGGGGCGCCGGGAGAGACCCAGTACTTC.

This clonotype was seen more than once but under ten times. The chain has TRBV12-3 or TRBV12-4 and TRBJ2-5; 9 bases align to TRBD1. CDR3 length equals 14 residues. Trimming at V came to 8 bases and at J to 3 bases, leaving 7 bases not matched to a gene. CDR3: CASRSRTGEETQYF. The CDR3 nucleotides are TGTGCCAGCCGTTCCCGGACAGGGGAAGAGACCCAGTACTTC.

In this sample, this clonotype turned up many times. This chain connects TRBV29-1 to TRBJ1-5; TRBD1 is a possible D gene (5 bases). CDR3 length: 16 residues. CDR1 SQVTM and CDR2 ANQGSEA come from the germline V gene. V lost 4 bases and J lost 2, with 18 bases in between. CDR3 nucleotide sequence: TGCAGCGTTGTTGGGGGAGGGGCCGGAGGCAATCAGCCCCAGCATTTT. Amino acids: CSVVGGGAGGNQPQHF.